The 8 T cell receptor beta chains below were found in one sample sequenced in a study of siplizumab effects on memory and regulatory T cells. Assay used: immunoSEQ multiplex PCR; TCRdb lists only in-frame clones, some missing. The sample has about 120,000 clones, 93% seen once. Sequenced sample: non-Treg CD4+ T cells sorted from blood. These receptors all come from a human donor in good health.

The gene calls are TRBV6-5 and TRBJ1-1, with a possible D match to TRBD1 (6 bases). The germline V gene encodes CDR1 MNHEY and CDR2 SVGAGI. The V gene lost 7 bases and the J gene lost 6 bases, with 18 bases spanning the gap. CDR3 length: 14 residues. CDR3: CASTGGSLYSEAFF. CDR3 coding DNA: TGTGCCAGCACGGGGGGCAGCCTATACTCTGAAGCTTTCTTT.

The chain is built from TRBV18 and TRBJ2-7, with 9 bases that match TRBD1. The trim removed 5 bases at V and 5 bases at J, leaving 10 bases unmatched. Germline CDR1 is KGHSH and CDR2 is LQKENI. The CDR3 sequence is 15 residues long. The CDR3 DNA is TGTGCCAGCTCAACGCTACAGGGGGCGAGGAACGAGCAGTACTTC. Residues: CASSTLQGARNEQYF.

V gene TRBV6-6 combines with J gene TRBJ2-3; tentatively, D is TRBD1 (6 bases). Trimming stripped 8 bases from V and 5 bases from J, with 14 bases between. Germline assignment: CDR1 MNHNY and CDR2 SVGAGI (reference sequence). The CDR3 has 13 amino acids. The CDR3 DNA follows: TGTGCCAGCCGAGAACAGGGTAAAGATACGCAGTATTTT. Translated, it gives CASREQGKDTQYF.

The chain carries TRBV2 and TRBJ1-1; 8 bases line up with TRBD1. Germline trimming cut 10 bases from V and 4 bases from J; bases unmatched to any gene: 11. CDR1 and CDR2 from the germline V gene are SNHLY and FYNNEI. The CDR3 length is 14 residues. CDR3: CATWTGRQSTEAFF. The CDR3 region has the DNA TGTGCCACCTGGACAGGGCGGCAGAGCACTGAAGCTTTCTTT.

This chain links TRBV19 with TRBJ1-1; 10 bases match TRBD1. This CDR3 comprises 16 residues. Per germline, CDR1 LNHDA and CDR2 SQIVND (reference sequence). V lost 7 bases and J lost 0; bases outside the gene matches: 8. In nucleotides, the CDR3 is TGTGCCAGTATGGGGGGGACAGGGGCGATGAACACTGAAGCTTTCTTT. Encoded protein: CASMGGTGAMNTEAFF.

The chain uses TRBV21-1 and TRBJ2-7. TRBV21-1 is tagged as a pseudogene. The CDR3 loop spans 15 amino acids. This chain's CDR3 is CASSKADCRTYEQYF. CDR3 DNA: TGTGCCAGCAGCAAAGCGGATTGCCGGACCTACGAGCAGTACTTC.

The genes are TRBV6-1 and TRBJ2-3, with TRBD2 matching over 9 bases. The CDR3 runs 18 residues. V was pared by 2 bases and J by 10 bases, with 19 bases of the junction left unmatched. The germline gives CDR1 MNHNS, CDR2 SASEGT. For the CDR3, the DNA is TGTGCCAGCAGTGAAAGCCGATCTAGCGGGGCCGGGCCTGGGTCGCAGTATTTT. Translating gives CASSESRSSGAGPGSQYF.

This clone was recorded only once. The chain combines TRBV5-6 with TRBJ2-7; tentatively, D is TRBD1 (5 bases). Trimming took 0 bases from V and 0 from J, leaving 13 bases between them. The germline V gene encodes CDR1 SGHDT and CDR2 YYEEEE. CDR3 size: 16 residues. CDR3 nucleotides: TGTGCCAGCAGCTTGGTTGACAGAACCGTCTCCTACGAGCAGTACTTC. This gives the protein CASSLVDRTVSYEQYF.